This T cell receptor beta chain was sequenced during a study of T cell responses to AZD1222 COVID-19 vaccine. Study-level findings and limits: Among the donors, most were white British and more were female, and clonal diversity was possibly underestimated. Spike-specific TCR breadth and depth grew following two AZD1222 doses.

Profiled with immunoSEQ multiplex PCR; TCRdb holds only in-frame clones, not every one. The sample has around 120,000 clones, 90% seen once. This CDR3 contains 18 residues. V lost 4 bases to trimming and J lost 2 bases; unmatched junction nucleotides: 11. Germline V CDR1 and CDR2: SEHNR, FQNEAQ (reference sequence). This clone appeared a single time. What it binds is unknown. The rearrangement uses TRBV7-9 and TRBJ2-2; TRBD2 matches at 9 bases. This TCR came from an adult in good health. The sample consisted of peripheral blood, taken on day 0 of AZD1222 vaccination. The CDR3 DNA reads as TGTGCCAGCAGCTCATCGGCGCTAGCGGGAAGAAACACCGGGGAGCTGTTTTTT. Translated, it gives CASSSSALAGRNTGELFF.